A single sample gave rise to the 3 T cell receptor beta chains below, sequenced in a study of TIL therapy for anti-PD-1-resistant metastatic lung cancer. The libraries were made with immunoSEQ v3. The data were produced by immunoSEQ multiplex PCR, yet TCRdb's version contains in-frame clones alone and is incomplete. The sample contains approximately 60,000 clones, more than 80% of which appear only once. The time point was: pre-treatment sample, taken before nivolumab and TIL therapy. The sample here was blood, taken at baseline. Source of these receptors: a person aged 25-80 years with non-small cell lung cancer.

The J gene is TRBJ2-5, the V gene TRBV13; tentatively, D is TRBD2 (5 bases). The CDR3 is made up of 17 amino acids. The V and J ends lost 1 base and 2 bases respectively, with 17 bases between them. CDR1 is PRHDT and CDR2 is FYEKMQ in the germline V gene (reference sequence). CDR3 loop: CASSLVEGGQLQETQYF. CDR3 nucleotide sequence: TGTGCCAGCAGCTTAGTAGAAGGAGGCCAGTTGCAAGAGACCCAGTACTTC. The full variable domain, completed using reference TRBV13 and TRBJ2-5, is AAGVIQSPRHLIKEKRETATLKCYPIPRHDTVYWYQQGPGQDPQFLISFYEKMQSDKGSIPDRFSAQQFSDYHSELNMSSLELGDSALYFCASSLVEGGQLQETQYFGPGTRLLVL.

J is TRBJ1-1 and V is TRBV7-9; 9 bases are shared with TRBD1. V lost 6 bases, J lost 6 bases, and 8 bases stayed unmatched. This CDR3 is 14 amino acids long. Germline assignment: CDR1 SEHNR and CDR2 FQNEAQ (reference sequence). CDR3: CASSQRQGVAEAFF. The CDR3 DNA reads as TGTGCCAGCAGTCAACGACAGGGGGTGGCTGAAGCTTTCTTT.

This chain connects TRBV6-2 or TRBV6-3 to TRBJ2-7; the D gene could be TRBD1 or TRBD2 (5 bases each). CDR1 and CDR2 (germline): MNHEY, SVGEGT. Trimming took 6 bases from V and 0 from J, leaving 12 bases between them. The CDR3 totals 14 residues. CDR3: CASSRRGNSYEQYF. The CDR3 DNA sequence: TGTGCCAGCAGCCGCCGGGGCAACTCCTACGAGCAGTACTTC.